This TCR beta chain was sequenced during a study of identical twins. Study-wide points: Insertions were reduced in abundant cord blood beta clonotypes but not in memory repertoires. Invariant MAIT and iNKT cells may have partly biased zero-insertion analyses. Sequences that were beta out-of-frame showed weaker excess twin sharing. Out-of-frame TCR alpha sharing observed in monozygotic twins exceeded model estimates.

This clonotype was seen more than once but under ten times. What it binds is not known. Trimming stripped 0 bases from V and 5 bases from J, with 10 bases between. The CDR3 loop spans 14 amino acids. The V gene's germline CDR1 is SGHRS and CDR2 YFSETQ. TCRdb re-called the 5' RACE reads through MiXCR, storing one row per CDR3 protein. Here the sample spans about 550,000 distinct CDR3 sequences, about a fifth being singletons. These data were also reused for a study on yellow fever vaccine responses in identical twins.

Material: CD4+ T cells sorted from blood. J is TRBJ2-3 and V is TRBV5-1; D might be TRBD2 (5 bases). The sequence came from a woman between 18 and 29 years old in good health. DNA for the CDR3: TGCGCCAGCAGCTTGGCTTTTGAGGGAGATACGCAGTATTTT. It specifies CASSLAFEGDTQYF.